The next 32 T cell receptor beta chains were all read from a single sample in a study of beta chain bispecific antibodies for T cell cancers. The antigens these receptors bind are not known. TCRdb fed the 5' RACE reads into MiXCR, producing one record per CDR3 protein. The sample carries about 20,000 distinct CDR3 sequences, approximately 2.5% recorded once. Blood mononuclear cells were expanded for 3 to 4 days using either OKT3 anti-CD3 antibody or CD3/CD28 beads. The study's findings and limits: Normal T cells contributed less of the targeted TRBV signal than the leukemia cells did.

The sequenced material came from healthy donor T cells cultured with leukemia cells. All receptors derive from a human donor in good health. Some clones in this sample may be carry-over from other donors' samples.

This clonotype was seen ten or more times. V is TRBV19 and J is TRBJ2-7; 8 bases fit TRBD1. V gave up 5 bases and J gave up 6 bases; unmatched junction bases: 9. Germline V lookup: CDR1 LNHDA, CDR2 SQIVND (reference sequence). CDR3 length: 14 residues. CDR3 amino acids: CASSRTGGNTEQYF. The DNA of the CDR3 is TGTGCCAGTAGTCGAACAGGGGGAAACACCGAGCAGTACTTC. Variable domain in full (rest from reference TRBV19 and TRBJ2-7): DGGITQSPKYLFRKEGQNVTLSCEQNLNHDAMYWYRQDPGQGLRLIYYSQIVNDFQKGDIAEGYSVSREKKESFPLTVTSAQKNPTAFYLCASSRTGGNTEQYFGPGTRLTVT.

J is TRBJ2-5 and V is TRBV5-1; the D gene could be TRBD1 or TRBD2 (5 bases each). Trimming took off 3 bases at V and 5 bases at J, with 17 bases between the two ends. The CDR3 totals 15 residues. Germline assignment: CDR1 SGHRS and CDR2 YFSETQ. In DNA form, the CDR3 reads TGCGCCAGCAGCTCCGCGGGTGTTTGGGGGGAGACCCAGTACTTC. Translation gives CASSSAGVWGETQYF.

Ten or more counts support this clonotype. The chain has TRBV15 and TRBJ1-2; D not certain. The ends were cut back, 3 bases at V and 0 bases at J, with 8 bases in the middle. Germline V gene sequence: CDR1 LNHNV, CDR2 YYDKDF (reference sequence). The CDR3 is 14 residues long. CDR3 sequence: CATSSWSSNYGYTF. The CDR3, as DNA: TGTGCCACCAGCAGTTGGAGTTCTAACTATGGCTACACCTTC.

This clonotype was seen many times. The CDR3 bases are TGCAGTGCTCTCGGGGTAAACCCTGAAGCTTTCTTT. Amino acids: CSALGVNPEAFF. This chain joins TRBV20-1 and TRBJ1-1; D gene unclear. CDR3 size: 12 residues. Trimming removed 5 bases from V and 6 bases from J, with 13 bases in between. Germline V gene sequence: CDR1 DFQATT, CDR2 SNEGSKA (reference sequence).

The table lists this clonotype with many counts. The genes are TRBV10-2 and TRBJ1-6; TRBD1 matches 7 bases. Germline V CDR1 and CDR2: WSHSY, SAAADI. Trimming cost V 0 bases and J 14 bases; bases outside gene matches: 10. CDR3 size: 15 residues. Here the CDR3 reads CASSESLTGRQALHF. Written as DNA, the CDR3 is TGCGCCAGCAGTGAGTCGTTGACAGGGAGACAGGCCCTCCACTTT.

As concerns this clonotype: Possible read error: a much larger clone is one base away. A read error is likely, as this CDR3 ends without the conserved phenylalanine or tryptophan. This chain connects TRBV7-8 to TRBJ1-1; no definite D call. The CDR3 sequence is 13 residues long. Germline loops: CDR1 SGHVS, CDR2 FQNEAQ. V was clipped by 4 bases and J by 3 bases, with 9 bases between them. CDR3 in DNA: TGTGCCAGCAGCTCTCCACCCGACACTGAAGCTTTCCTT. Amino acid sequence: CASSSPPDTEAFL.

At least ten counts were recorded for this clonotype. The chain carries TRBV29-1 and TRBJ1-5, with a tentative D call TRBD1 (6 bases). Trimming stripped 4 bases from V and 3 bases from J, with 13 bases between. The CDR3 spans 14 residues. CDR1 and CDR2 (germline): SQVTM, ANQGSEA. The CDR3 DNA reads TGCAGCGTTGCGGAGGGGGATCCCAATCAGCCCCAGCATTTT. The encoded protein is CSVAEGDPNQPQHF.

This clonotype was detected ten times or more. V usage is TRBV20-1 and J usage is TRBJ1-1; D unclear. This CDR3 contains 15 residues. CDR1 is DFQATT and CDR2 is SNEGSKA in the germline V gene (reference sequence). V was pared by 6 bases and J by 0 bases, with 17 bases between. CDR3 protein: CSASRGLVMNTEAFF. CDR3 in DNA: TGCAGTGCCAGTCGAGGGCTTGTCATGAACACTGAAGCTTTCTTT.

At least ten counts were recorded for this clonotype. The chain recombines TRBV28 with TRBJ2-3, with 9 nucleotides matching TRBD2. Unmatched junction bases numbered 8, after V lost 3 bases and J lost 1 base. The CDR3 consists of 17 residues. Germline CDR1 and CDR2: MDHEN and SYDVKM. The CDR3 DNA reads TGTGCCAGCAGTTTCCTAACGGCTAGCGGGGGCACAGATACGCAGTATTTT. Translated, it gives CASSFLTASGGTDTQYF.

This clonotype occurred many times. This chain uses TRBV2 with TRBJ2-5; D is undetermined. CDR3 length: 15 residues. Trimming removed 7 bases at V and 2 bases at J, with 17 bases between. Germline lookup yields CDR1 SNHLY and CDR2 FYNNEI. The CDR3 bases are TGTGCCAGCATGATGTCGCAGCTAAGACAAGAGACCCAGTACTTC. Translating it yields CASMMSQLRQETQYF.

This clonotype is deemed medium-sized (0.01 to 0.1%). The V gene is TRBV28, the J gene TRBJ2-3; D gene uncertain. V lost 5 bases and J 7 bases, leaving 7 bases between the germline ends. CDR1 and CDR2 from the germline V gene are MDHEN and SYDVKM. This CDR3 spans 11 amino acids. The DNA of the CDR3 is TGTGCCAGCAGTCCAGGATATACGCAGTATTTT. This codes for CASSPGYTQYF. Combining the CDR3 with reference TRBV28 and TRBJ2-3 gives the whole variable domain DVKVTQSSRYLVKRTGEKVFLECVQDMDHENMFWYRQDPGLGLRLIYFSYDVKMKEKGDIPEGYSVSREKKERFSLILESASTNQTSMYLCASSPGYTQYFGPGTRLTVL.

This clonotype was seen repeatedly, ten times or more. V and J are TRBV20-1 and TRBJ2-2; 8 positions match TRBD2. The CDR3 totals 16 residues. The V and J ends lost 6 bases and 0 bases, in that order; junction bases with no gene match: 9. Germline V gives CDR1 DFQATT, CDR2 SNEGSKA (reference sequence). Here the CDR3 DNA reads TGCAGTGCCCTCGGCCGAGCGGGGGCGAACACCGGGGAGCTGTTTTTT. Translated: CSALGRAGANTGELFF.

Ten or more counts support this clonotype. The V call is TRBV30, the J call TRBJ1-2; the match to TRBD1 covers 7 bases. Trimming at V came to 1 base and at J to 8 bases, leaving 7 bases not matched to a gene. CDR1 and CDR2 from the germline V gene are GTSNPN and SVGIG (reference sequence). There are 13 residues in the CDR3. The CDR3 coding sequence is TGTGCCTGGAGTGAGGCAGGGGGTTTGGGCTACACCTTC. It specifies CAWSEAGGLGYTF.

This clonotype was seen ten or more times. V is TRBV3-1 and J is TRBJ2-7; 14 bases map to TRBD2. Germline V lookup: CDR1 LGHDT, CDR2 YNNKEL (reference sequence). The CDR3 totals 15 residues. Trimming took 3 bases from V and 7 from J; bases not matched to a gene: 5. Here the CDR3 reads CASSQGTSGGEEQYF. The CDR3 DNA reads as TGTGCCAGCAGCCAGGGGACTAGCGGGGGTGAAGAGCAGTACTTC.

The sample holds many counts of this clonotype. The CDR3 reads CASSPRTGGDLEAFF. The DNA for the CDR3 is TGTGCCAGCAGCCCCCGGACAGGGGGCGATTTAGAAGCTTTCTTT. The V call is TRBV3-1, the J call TRBJ1-1; 11 nucleotides agree with TRBD1. This CDR3 contains 15 residues. J lost 8 bases, V lost 4 bases, and 9 bases had no gene match. Germline loops: CDR1 LGHDT, CDR2 YNNKEL (reference sequence).

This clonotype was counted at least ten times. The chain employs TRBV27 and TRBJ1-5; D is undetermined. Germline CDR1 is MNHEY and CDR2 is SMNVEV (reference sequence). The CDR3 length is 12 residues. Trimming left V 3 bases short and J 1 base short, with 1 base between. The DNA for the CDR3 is TGTGCCAGCAGTTTCAGCAATCAGCCCCAGCATTTT. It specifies CASSFSNQPQHF.

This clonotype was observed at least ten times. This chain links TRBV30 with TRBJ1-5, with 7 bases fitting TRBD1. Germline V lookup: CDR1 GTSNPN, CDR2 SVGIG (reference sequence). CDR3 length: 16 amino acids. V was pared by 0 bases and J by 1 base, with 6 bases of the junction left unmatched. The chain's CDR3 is CAWSVGGGVSNQPQHF. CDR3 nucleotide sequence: TGTGCCTGGAGTGTAGGGGGCGGAGTCAGCAATCAGCCCCAGCATTTT. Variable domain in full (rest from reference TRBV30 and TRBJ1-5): SQTIHQWPATLVQPVGSPLSLECTVEGTSNPNLYWYRQAAGRGLQLLFYSVGIGQISSEVPQNLSASRPQDRQFILSSKKLLLSDSGFYLCAWSVGGGVSNQPQHFGDGTRLSIL.

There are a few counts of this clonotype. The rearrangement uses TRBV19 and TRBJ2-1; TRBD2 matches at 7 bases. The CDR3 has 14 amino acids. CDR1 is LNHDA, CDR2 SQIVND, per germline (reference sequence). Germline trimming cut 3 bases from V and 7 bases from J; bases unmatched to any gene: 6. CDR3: CASSIGGRGNEQFF. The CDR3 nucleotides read TGTGCCAGTAGTATCGGGGGGAGGGGAAATGAGCAGTTCTTC.

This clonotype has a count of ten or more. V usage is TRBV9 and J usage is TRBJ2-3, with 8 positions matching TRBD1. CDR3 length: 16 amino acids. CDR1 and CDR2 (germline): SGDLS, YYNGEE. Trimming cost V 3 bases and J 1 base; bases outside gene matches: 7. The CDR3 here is CASSGGTGLGTDTQYF. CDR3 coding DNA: TGTGCCAGCAGCGGTGGGACAGGTTTGGGCACAGATACGCAGTATTTT.

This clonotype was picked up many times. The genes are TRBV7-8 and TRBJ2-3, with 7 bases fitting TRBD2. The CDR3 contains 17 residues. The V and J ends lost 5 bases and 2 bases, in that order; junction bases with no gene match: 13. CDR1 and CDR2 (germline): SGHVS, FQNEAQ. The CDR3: CASSPRSAGEDTDTQYF. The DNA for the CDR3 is TGTGCCAGCAGCCCCAGGTCGGCGGGGGAGGACACAGATACGCAGTATTTT.

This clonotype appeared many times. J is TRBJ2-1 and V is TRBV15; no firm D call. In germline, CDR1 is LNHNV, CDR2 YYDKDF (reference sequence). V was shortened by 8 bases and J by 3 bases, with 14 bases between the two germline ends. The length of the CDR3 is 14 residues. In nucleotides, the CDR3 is TGTGCCACCTCCGGAACCATCGACTACAATGAGCAGTTCTTC. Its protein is CATSGTIDYNEQFF.

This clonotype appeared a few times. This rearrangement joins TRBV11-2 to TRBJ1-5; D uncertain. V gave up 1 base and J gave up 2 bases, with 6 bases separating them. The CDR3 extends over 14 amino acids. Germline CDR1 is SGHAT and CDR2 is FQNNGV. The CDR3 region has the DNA TGTGCCAGCAGCTTAGGTCCCGGCAATCAGCCCCAGCATTTT. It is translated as CASSLGPGNQPQHF. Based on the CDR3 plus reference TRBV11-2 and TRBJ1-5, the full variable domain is EAGVAQSPRYKIIEKRQSVAFWCNPISGHATLYWYQQILGQGPKLLIQFQNNGVVDDSQLPKDRFSAERLKGVDSTLKIQPAKLEDSAVYLCASSLGPGNQPQHFGDGTRLSIL.

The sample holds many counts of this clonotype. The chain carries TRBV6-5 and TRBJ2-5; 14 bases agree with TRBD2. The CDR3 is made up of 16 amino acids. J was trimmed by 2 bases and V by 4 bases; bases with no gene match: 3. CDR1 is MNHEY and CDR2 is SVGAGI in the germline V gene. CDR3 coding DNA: TGTGCCAGCAGTTTCGGACTAGCGGGGGGACAAGAGACCCAGTACTTC. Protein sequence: CASSFGLAGGQETQYF.

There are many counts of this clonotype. CDR3 DNA sequence: TGTGCCAGCAGCTTCCCAGGGGAGGACACCTTC. As protein: CASSFPGEDTF. The rearrangement joins TRBV5-5 to TRBJ1-2; D might be TRBD1 (6 bases). The CDR3 is 11 residues long. CDR1 is SGHKS and CDR2 is YYEKEE in the germline V gene (reference sequence). The V end was cut by 2 bases, the J end by 12 bases, with 11 bases between.

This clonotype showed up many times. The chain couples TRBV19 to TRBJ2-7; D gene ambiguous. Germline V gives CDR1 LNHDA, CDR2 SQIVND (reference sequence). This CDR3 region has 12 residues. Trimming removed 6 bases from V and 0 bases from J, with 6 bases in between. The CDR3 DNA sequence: TGTGCCAGTAGCGACACCTCCTACGAGCAGTACTTC. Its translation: CASSDTSYEQYF.

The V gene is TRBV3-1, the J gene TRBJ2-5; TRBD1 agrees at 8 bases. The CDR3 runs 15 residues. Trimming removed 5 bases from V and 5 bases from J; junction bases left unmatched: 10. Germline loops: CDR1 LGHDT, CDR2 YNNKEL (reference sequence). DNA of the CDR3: TGTGCCAGCAGCACCGGACAGGGCATGCGGGAGACCCAGTACTTC. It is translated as CASSTGQGMRETQYF.

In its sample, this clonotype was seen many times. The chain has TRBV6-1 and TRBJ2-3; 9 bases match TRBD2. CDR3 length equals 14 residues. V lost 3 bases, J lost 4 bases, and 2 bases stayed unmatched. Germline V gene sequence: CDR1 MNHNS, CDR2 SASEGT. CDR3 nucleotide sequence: TGTGCCAGCAGTGAGCGGGGGGGCGCAGATACGCAGTATTTT. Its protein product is CASSERGGADTQYF.

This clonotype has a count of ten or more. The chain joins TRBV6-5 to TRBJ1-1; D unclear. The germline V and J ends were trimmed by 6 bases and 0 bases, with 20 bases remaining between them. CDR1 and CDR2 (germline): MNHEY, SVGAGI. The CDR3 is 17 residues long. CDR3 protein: CASSSVWGTEMNTEAFF. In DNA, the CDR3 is TGTGCCAGCAGCTCTGTGTGGGGTACGGAGATGAACACTGAAGCTTTCTTT.

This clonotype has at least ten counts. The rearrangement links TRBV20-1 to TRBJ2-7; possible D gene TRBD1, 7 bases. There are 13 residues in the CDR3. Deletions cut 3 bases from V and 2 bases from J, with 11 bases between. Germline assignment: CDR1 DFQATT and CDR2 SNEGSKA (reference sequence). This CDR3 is CSARRDSTYEQYF. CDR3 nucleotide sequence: TGCAGTGCTAGGCGGGACAGCACCTACGAGCAGTACTTC.

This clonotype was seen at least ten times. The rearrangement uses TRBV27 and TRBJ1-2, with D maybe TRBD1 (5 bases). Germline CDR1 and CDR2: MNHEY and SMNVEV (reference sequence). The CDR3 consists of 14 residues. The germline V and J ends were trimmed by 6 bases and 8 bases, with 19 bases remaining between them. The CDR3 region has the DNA TGTGCCAGCAGCCTGGGGGGGACCGGGAAGGGCTACACCTTC. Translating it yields CASSLGGTGKGYTF.

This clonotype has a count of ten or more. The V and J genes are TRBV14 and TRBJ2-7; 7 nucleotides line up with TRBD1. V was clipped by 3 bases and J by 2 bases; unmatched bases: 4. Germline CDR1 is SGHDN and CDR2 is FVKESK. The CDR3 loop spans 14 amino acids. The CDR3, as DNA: TGTGCCAGCAGCCACTGGCAGGGGGCCTACGAGCAGTACTTC. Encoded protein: CASSHWQGAYEQYF.

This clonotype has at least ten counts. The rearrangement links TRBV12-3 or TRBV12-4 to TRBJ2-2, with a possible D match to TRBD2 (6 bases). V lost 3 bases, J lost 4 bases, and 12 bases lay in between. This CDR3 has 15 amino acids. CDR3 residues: CASSFGGFGTGELFF. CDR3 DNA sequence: TGTGCCAGCAGTTTCGGGGGTTTCGGCACCGGGGAGCTGTTTTTT.